These 31 T cell receptor beta chains were sequenced from one sample in a study of OX40 agonist ivuxolimab in advanced cancers. Data came from immunoSEQ multiplex PCR; TCRdb stores just in-frame clones and leaves some out. The table lists about 79,000 clones, approximately 92% of them singletons, with 0.5% to 0.6% in the top ten. Sequencing used CD4+ or CD8+ T cells sorted from blood, obtained in a trial of the OX40 agonist ivuxolimab. The receptors originated from an adult with an advanced solid tumor such as melanoma, head and neck, liver or kidney cancer.

This clone occurred a few times. This sequence joins TRBV7-2 and TRBJ1-1; 9 nucleotides agree with TRBD1. The CDR3 length is 13 residues. J was trimmed by 8 bases and V by 4 bases; bases with no gene match: 5. In germline, CDR1 is SGHTA, CDR2 FQGNSA. CDR3 sequence: CASSSYRGLEAFF. The CDR3 DNA sequence: TGTGCCAGCAGCTCCTACAGGGGGCTGGAAGCTTTCTTT.

This clone has only one observation. The chain is built from TRBV6-1 and TRBJ2-7, with TRBD1 as a possible D gene (5 bases). This CDR3 contains 17 residues. V was shortened by 4 bases and J by 5 bases, with 24 bases between the two germline ends. Germline CDR1 MNHNS, CDR2 SASEGT. As DNA, the CDR3 is TGTGCCAGCAGTGCCCAACGGAGAAGGGGTTGGGGCAACGAGCAGTACTTC. Translated, it gives CASSAQRRRGWGNEQYF.

The rearrangement links TRBV18 to TRBJ2-3; D is unresolved. The germline CDR1 and CDR2 sequences are KGHSH and LQKENI. V was cut by 2 bases and J by 6 bases, with 3 bases left in between. The CDR3 sequence is 11 residues long. CDR3 DNA: TGTGCCAGCTCACCAACGGATACGCAGTATTTT. Residues: CASSPTDTQYF.

The rearrangement uses TRBV19 and TRBJ2-1; TRBD2 is a possible D gene (5 bases). The CDR3 is 14 amino acids. V lost 6 bases to trimming and J lost 4 bases, with 13 bases between them. Germline CDR1 and CDR2: LNHDA and SQIVND (reference sequence). As DNA, the CDR3 is TGTGCCAGTAGCTCCCGGGGTCGGTACAATGAGCAGTTCTTC. Protein product: CASSSRGRYNEQFF.

The V and J genes are TRBV29-1 and TRBJ1-1, with no clear D. V gave up 4 bases and J gave up 4 bases, with 7 bases separating them. The CDR3 contains 11 residues. CDR1 is SQVTM, CDR2 ANQGSEA, per germline. CDR3 loop: CSVVERTEAFF. The DNA for the CDR3 is TGCAGCGTTGTGGAGCGCACTGAAGCTTTCTTT.

The chain has TRBV20-1 and TRBJ1-1; the D is unclear. The CDR3 has 11 residues. Germline V gene sequence: CDR1 DFQATT, CDR2 SNEGSKA (reference sequence). The germline V and J ends were trimmed by 1 base and 8 bases, with 8 bases remaining between them. CDR3 loop: CSARVRTEAFF. As DNA, the CDR3 is TGCAGTGCTAGAGTAAGGACGGAAGCTTTCTTT.

This clone appeared a single time. This sequence joins TRBV19 and TRBJ2-1; possibly TRBD2 for D (5 bases). The CDR3 consists of 15 residues. V lost 1 base and J lost 0, with 7 bases in between. CDR1 and CDR2 (germline): LNHDA, SQIVND (reference sequence). CDR3 in amino acids: CASSIGRSSYNEQFF. In DNA, the CDR3 is TGTGCCAGTAGTATAGGGAGGAGCTCCTACAATGAGCAGTTCTTC.

This rearrangement joins TRBV11-3 to TRBJ2-7, with 9 bases matching TRBD2. The CDR3 covers 14 residues. V shed 5 bases and J 6 bases; nucleotides not matched to a gene: 8. From germline, CDR1 is SGHNT and CDR2 YENEEA. The CDR3 DNA sequence: TGTGCCAGCAGCCCGATAGCGGGAGAGGTCGAGCAGTACTTC. Translating gives CASSPIAGEVEQYF. Complete variable domain (other parts from reference TRBV11-3 and TRBJ2-7): EAGVVQSPRYKIIEKKQPVAFWCNPISGHNTLYWYLQNLGQGPELLIRYENEEAVDDSQLPKDRFSAERLKGVDSTLKIQPAELGDSAVYLCASSPIAGEVEQYFGPGTRLTVT.

The chain recombines TRBV9 with TRBJ2-3, with 14 bases lining up with TRBD2. Germline V gene data show CDR1 as SGDLS and CDR2 as YYNGEE. CDR3 size: 20 residues. Germline trimming cut 3 bases from V and 4 bases from J; bases unmatched to any gene: 16. The CDR3 DNA sequence: TGTGCCAGCAGCGCATCCTTGATCCCCGGACTAGCGGGAGGAGCAGATACGCAGTATTTT. Translation gives CASSASLIPGLAGGADTQYF. Looking up the rest from reference TRBV9 and TRBJ2-3 gives the full variable domain: DSGVTQTPKHLITATGQRVTLRCSPRSGDLSVYWYQQSLDQGLQFLIQYYNGEERAKGNILERFSAQQFPDLHSELNLSSLELGDSALYFCASSASLIPGLAGGADTQYFGPGTRLTVL.

The J gene is TRBJ2-1, the V gene TRBV5-1; the D is unclear. Germline V CDR1 and CDR2: SGHRS, YFSETQ. V dropped 3 bases and J dropped 3 bases, with 7 bases sitting between them. The CDR3 sequence is 13 residues long. For the CDR3, the DNA is TGCGCCAGCAGCTCAACGGACTACAATGAGCAGTTCTTC. Translated: CASSSTDYNEQFF.

The chain employs TRBV7-6 and TRBJ1-2, with no clear D. V gave up 1 base and J gave up 4 bases, with 7 bases separating them. The CDR3 runs 13 residues. CDR1 SGHVS and CDR2 FNYEAQ come from the germline V gene. CDR3 residues: CASSLGGIYGYTF. CDR3 in DNA: TGTGCCAGCAGCTTAGGCGGGATCTATGGCTACACCTTC. The variable domain in full, completed from reference TRBV7-6 and TRBJ1-2, reads GAGVSQSPRYKVTKRGQDVALRCDPISGHVSLYWYRQALGQGPEFLTYFNYEAQQDKSGLPNDRFSAERPEGSISTLTIQRTEQRDSAMYRCASSLGGIYGYTFGSGTRLTVV.

A single count supports this clone. The genes are TRBV10-1 and TRBJ2-7; 7 nucleotides match TRBD1. The germline V gene encodes CDR1 WNHNN and CDR2 SYGVQD (reference sequence). This CDR3 is 18 amino acids long. Unmatched junction bases numbered 20, after V lost 6 bases and J lost 3 bases. CDR3 residues: CASSPTGYCPARVYEQYF. For the CDR3, the DNA is TGCGCCAGCAGCCCGACAGGGTATTGCCCCGCGAGGGTCTACGAGCAGTACTTC.

The V gene is TRBV11-3, the J gene TRBJ2-1, with TRBD2 identical over 12 bases. Germline assignment: CDR1 SGHNT and CDR2 YENEEA. Trimming took 5 bases from V and 5 from J; bases not matched to a gene: 16. The CDR3 is 19 amino acids. CDR3 coding DNA: TGTGCCAGCAGCCCCAGAACTAGCGGGAGGCCGTGGCTTAACAATGAGCAGTTCTTC. Its protein is CASSPRTSGRPWLNNEQFF.

The genes are TRBV5-4 and TRBJ2-7; D is unclear. Germline V CDR1 and CDR2: SGHNT, YYREEE (reference sequence). The CDR3 is 11 residues long. Trimming removed 0 bases at V and 6 bases at J, with 4 bases between. CDR3 DNA: TGTGCCAGCAGCTTGGAGGGCGAGCAGTACTTC. Its protein is CASSLEGEQYF.

The chain joins TRBV5-1 to TRBJ1-1; 8 bases are a match to TRBD1. There are 15 residues in the CDR3. V dropped 0 bases and J dropped 5; count of bases not matched to a gene: 6. Per germline, CDR1 SGHRS and CDR2 YFSETQ. The CDR3 loop is CASSLEYRGRTEAFF. CDR3 in DNA: TGCGCCAGCAGCTTGGAGTACAGGGGGAGGACTGAAGCTTTCTTT.

This sequence joins TRBV12-5 and TRBJ2-3, with 7 bases aligning to TRBD2. This CDR3 is built from 16 residues. Trimming cost V 3 bases and J 2 bases; bases outside gene matches: 8. Germline values: CDR1 LGHNT, CDR2 FRNRAP. The CDR3 coding sequence is TGTGCTAGTGGTTTACCTATAGCGGGTGTCACAGATACGCAGTATTTT. Amino acids: CASGLPIAGVTDTQYF. Full variable domain (rest looked up from reference TRBV12-5 and TRBJ2-3): DARVTQTPRHKVTEMGQEVTMRCQPILGHNTVFWYRQTMMQGLELLAYFRNRAPLDDSGMPKDRFSAEMPDATLATLKIQPSEPRDSAVYFCASGLPIAGVTDTQYFGPGTRLTVL.

The genes are TRBV4-2 and TRBJ1-5; 9 nucleotides agree with TRBD1. CDR3 size: 16 residues. Germline V lookup: CDR1 LGHNA, CDR2 YNFKEQ. V lost 4 bases and J lost 7; bases outside the gene matches: 11. The CDR3 DNA reads as TGTGCCAGCAGCCCAGGACAGGGGAGTTTGGGACAGCCCCAGCATTTT. It translates to CASSPGQGSLGQPQHF.

For the CDR3, the DNA is TGTGCCAGCAGTTTGGGGGGGGGCACCGGGGAGCTGTTTTTT. It specifies CASSLGGGTGELFF. This sequence joins TRBV27 and TRBJ2-2, with 7 positions matching TRBD2. Germline-derived CDR1 and CDR2 are MNHEY and SMNVEV (reference sequence). After removal of 3 bases from V and 4 bases from J, the junction contained 2 bases not matched to a gene. The CDR3 is 14 residues long.

V is TRBV28 and J is TRBJ1-2; the D gene is possibly TRBD1 (6 bases). Per the germline V gene, CDR1 is MDHEN and CDR2 is SYDVKM. The CDR3 sequence is 14 residues long. V was trimmed by 7 bases and J by 5 bases, leaving 17 bases between them. The CDR3 sequence: CASKGGPSAYGYTF. DNA of the CDR3: TGTGCCAGCAAAGGGGGGCCCAGCGCATATGGCTACACCTTC.

The chain has TRBV19 and TRBJ2-7; a weak D match, TRBD1 (5 bases). The length of the CDR3 is 13 residues. The V gene's germline CDR1 is LNHDA and CDR2 SQIVND (reference sequence). Trimming took off 10 bases at V and 2 bases at J, with 15 bases between the two ends. CDR3 in amino acids: CATKSDTTYEQYF. For the CDR3, the DNA is TGTGCCACCAAATCGGACACGACCTACGAGCAGTACTTC.

The gene calls are TRBV5-6 and TRBJ2-3, with 12 bases aligning to TRBD1. The CDR3 is made up of 17 amino acids. V lost 3 bases, J lost 4 bases, and 9 bases stayed unmatched. The germline V gene encodes CDR1 SGHDT and CDR2 YYEEEE. The CDR3 nucleotides are TGTGCCAGCAGCTCCTTTACCGGGACAGGGGGCGCAGATACGCAGTATTTT. Residues: CASSSFTGTGGADTQYF.

CDR3 loop: CASSYGGPGQETQYF. The CDR3 nucleotides are TGTGCCAGCAGTTACGGAGGGCCAGGCCAAGAGACCCAGTACTTC. The chain combines TRBV13 with TRBJ2-5; the D gene is possibly TRBD2 (6 bases). Germline values: CDR1 PRHDT, CDR2 FYEKMQ (reference sequence). V lost 6 bases and J 1 base, leaving 15 bases between the germline ends. The CDR3 sequence is 15 residues long.

The CDR3 spells CASSLEAVETQYF. The CDR3 coding sequence is TGTGCCAGCAGCTTAGAAGCGGTCGAGACCCAGTACTTC. The chain uses TRBV7-2 and TRBJ2-5; TRBD2 might be the D (5 bases). Trimming shortened V by 1 base and J by 5 bases, and 8 bases separated the two germline ends. The CDR3 has 13 amino acids. CDR1 is SGHTA and CDR2 is FQGNSA in the germline V gene.

This clone was counted between two and nine times. V gene TRBV29-1 combines with J gene TRBJ2-4; 9 bases are shared with TRBD2. The CDR3 is made up of 15 amino acids. In germline, CDR1 is SQVTM, CDR2 ANQGSEA. V shed 4 bases, J shed 0 bases, and the junction held 4 bases outside the gene matches. The CDR3 is CSVVAGELAKNIQYF. CDR3 bases: TGCAGCGTTGTAGCGGGGGAGCTAGCCAAAAACATTCAGTACTTC. The entire variable domain, with the rest obtained from reference TRBV29-1 and TRBJ2-4, is as follows: SAVISQKPSRDICQRGTSLTIQCQVDSQVTMMFWYRQQPGQSLTLIATANQGSEATYESGFVIDKFPISRPNLTFSTLTVSNMSPEDSSIYLCSVVAGELAKNIQYFGAGTRLSVL.

The chain employs TRBV6-6 and TRBJ2-3; 13 bases match TRBD2. The CDR3 is 16 residues long. J gave up 2 bases and V 3 bases, and 2 bases lay outside the gene matches. The germline CDR1 and CDR2 sequences are MNHNY and SVGAGI (reference sequence). CDR3 amino acids: CASSYGTSGNTDTQYF. CDR3 in DNA: TGTGCCAGCAGTTATGGGACTAGCGGGAACACAGATACGCAGTATTTT.

The V gene is TRBV4-3, the J gene TRBJ1-4; D is possibly TRBD1 (5 bases). CDR1 and CDR2 from the germline V gene are LGHNA and YSLEER. With 1 base removed from V and 6 bases from J, the gap between germline ends came to 9 bases. This CDR3 contains 14 residues. The CDR3 loop reads CASSQGGSYEKLFF. Here the CDR3 DNA reads TGCGCCAGCAGCCAAGGGGGCAGTTATGAAAAACTGTTTTTT.

This sequence joins TRBV7-2 and TRBJ2-7; tentatively, D is TRBD2 (6 bases). CDR1 and CDR2 (germline): SGHTA, FQGNSA. CDR3 size: 13 residues. Trimming left V 2 bases short and J 2 bases short, with 7 bases between. The DNA of the CDR3 is TGTGCCAGCAGCTTAACGGGGGCCTACGAGCAGTACTTC. This gives the protein CASSLTGAYEQYF.

The rearrangement links TRBV30 to TRBJ2-5, with D uncertain. V lost 0 bases and J 5 bases, leaving 13 bases between the germline ends. Per the germline V gene, CDR1 is GTSNPN and CDR2 is SVGIG (reference sequence). The length of the CDR3 is 14 residues. The DNA of the CDR3 is TGTGCCTGGAGTGTAAAACAGAGTGTGGAGACCCAGTACTTC. The encoded protein is CAWSVKQSVETQYF.

A word on this clone: This sample also contains other DNA sequences that code for the same CDR3. The V gene is TRBV30, the J gene TRBJ1-1; perhaps TRBD1 as D (5 bases). This CDR3 has 14 residues. Germline V lookup: CDR1 GTSNPN, CDR2 SVGIG (reference sequence). The V end was cut by 1 base, the J end by 2 bases, with 11 bases between. DNA for the CDR3: TGTGCCTGGAGTGGAACAGGCATTAACACTGAAGCTTTCTTT. This translates into CAWSGTGINTEAFF.

This rearrangement joins TRBV5-4 to TRBJ2-5; 7 bases agree with TRBD1. The CDR3 loop spans 14 amino acids. Germline CDR1 is SGHNT and CDR2 is YYREEE (reference sequence). V shed 2 bases and J 5 bases; nucleotides not matched to a gene: 6. CDR3 in amino acids: CASSFRTGVETQYF. The CDR3 bases are TGTGCCAGCAGCTTCCGTACAGGGGTGGAGACCCAGTACTTC.

The CDR3 DNA reads as TGCGCCAGCAGCTGCCGTCGAGAGGGGGCTATTGGGTTTTGTGAAAAACTGTTTTTT. Translating it yields CASSCRREGAIGFCEKLFF. J is TRBJ1-4 and V is TRBV5-1; 7 nucleotides align to TRBD1. Trimming removed 3 bases from V and 7 bases from J; junction bases left unmatched: 21. The germline gives CDR1 SGHRS, CDR2 YFSETQ. The CDR3 length is 19 residues.